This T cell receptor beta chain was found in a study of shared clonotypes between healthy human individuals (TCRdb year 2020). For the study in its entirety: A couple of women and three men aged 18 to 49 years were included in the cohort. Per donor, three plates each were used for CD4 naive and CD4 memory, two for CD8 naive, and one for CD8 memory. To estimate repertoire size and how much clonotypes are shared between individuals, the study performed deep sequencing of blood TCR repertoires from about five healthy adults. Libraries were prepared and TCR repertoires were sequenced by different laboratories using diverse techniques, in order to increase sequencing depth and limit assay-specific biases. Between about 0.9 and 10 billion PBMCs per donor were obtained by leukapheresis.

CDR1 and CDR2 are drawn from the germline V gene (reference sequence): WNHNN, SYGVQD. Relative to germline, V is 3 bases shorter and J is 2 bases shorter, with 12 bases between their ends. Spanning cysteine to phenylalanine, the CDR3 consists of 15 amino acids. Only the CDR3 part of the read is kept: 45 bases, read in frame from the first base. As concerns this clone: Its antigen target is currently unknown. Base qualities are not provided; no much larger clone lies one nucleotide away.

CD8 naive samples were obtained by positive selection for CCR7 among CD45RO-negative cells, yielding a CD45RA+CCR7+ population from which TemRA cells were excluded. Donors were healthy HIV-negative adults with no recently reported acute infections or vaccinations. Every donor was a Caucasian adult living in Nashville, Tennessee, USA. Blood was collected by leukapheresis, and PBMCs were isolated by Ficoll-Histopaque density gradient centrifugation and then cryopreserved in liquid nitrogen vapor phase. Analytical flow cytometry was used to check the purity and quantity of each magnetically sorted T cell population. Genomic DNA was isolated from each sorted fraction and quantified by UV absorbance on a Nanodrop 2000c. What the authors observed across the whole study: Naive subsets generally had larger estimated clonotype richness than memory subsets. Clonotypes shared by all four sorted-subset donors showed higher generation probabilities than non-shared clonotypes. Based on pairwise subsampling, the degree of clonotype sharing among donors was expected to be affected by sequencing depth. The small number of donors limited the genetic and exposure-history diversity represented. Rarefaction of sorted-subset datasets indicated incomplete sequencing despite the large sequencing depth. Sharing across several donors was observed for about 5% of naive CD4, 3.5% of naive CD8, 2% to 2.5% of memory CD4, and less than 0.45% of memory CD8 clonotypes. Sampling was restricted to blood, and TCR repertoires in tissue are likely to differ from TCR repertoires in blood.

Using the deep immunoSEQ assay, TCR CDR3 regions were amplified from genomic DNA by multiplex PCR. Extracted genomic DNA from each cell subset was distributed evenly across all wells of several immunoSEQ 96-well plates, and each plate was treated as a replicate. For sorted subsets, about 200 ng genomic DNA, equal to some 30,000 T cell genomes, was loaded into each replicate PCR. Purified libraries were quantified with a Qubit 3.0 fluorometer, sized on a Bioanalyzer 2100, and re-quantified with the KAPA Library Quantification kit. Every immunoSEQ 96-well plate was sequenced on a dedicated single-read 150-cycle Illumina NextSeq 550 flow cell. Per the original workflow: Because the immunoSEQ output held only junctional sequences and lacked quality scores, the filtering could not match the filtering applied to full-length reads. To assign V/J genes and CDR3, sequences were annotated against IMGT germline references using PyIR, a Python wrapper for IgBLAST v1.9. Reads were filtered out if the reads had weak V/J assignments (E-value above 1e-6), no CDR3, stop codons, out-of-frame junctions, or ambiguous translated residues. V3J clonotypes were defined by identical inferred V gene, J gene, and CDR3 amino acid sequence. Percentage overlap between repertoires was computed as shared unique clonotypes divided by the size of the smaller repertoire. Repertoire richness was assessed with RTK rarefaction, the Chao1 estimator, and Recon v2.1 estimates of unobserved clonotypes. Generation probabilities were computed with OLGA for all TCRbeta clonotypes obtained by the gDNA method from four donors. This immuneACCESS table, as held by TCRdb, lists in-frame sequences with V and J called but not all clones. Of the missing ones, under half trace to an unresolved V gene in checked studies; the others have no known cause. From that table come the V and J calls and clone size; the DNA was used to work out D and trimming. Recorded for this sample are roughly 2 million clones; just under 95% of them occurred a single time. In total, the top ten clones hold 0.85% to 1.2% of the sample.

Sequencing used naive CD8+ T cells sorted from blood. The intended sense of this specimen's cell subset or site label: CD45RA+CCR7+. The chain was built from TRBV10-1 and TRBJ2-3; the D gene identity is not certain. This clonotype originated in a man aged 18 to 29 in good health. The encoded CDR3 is CASSDRAINTDTQYF. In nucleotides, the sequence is TGCGCCAGCAGTGATAGGGCGATAAACACAGATACGCAGTATTTT.